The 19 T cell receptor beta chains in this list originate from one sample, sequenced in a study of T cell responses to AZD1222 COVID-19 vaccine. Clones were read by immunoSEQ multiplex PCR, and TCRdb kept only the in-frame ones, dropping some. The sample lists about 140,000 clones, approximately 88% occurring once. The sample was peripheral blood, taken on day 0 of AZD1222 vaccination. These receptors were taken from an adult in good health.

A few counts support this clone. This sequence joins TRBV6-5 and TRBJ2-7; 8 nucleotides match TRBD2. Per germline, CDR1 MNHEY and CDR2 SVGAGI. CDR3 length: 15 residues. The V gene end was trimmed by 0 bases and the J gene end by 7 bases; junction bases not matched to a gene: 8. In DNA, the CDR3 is TGTGCCAGCAGTTACTCGTTAGGCCCGGGAGGGGAGCAGTACTTC. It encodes CASSYSLGPGGEQYF.

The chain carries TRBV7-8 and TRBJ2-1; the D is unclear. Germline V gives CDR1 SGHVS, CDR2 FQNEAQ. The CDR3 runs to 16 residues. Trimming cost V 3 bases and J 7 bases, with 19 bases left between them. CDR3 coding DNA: TGTGCCAGCAGCTTTATGAATCGGGCTGCCGGGAATGAGCAGTTCTTC. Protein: CASSFMNRAAGNEQFF.

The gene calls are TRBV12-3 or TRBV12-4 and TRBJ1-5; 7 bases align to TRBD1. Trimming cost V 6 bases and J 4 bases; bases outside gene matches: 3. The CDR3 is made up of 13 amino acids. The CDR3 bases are TGTGCCAGCAGCCCGACAGGGAATCAGCCCCAGCATTTT. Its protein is CASSPTGNQPQHF.

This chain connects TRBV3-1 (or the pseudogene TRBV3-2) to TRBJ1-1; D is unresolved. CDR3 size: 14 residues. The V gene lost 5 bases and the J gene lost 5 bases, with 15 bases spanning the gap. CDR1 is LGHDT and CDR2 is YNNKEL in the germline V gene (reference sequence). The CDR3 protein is CASSSRTVLTEAFF. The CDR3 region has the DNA TGTGCCAGCAGCTCAAGGACGGTACTTACTGAAGCTTTCTTT.

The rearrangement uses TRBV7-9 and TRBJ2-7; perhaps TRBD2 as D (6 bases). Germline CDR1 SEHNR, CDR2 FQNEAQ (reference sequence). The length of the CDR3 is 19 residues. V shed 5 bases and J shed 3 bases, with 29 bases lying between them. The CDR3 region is CASSPLGRLAGGRNYEQYF. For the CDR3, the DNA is TGTGCCAGCAGCCCCCTGGGACGGCTAGCCGGTGGGAGGAACTACGAGCAGTACTTC.

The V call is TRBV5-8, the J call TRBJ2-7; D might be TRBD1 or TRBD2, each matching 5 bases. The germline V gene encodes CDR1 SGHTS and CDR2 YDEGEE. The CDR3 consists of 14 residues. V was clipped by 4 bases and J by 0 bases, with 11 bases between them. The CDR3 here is CASSVGRSSYEQYF. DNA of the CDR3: TGTGCCAGCAGCGTGGGACGGAGCTCCTACGAGCAGTACTTC.

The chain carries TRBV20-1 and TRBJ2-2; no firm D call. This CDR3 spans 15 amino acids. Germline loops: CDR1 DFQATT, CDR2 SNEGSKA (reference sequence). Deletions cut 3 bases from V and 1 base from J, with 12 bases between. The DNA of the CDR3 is TGCAGTGCTAGTCCCACCTCAATGAACACCGGGGAGCTGTTTTTT. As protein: CSASPTSMNTGELFF.

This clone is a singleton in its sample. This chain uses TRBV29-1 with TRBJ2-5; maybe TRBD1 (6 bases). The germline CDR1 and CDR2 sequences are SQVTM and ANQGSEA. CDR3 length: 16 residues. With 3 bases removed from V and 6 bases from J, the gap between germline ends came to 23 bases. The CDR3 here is CSVDIEGQDSPQTQYF. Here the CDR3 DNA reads TGCAGCGTTGATATTGAGGGCCAGGACAGCCCCCAGACCCAGTACTTC.

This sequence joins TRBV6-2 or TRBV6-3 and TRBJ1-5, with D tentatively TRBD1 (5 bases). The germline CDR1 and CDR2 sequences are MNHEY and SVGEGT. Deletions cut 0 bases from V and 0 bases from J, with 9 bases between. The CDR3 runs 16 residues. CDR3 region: CASSYSRGFSNQPQHF. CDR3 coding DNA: TGTGCCAGCAGTTACTCGAGGGGATTTAGCAATCAGCCCCAGCATTTT.

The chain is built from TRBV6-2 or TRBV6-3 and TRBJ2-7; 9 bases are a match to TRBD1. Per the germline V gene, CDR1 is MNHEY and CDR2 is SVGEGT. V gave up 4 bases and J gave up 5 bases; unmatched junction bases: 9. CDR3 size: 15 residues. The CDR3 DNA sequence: TGTGCCAGCAGTTCGATCACCGGGACAGGGAACGAGCAGTACTTC. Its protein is CASSSITGTGNEQYF.

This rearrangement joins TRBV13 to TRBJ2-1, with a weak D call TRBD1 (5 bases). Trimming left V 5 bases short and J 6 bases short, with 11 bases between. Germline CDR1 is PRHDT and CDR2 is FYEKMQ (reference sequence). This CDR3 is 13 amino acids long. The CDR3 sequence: CASSRRGGNEQFF. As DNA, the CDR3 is TGTGCCAGCAGCCGAAGGGGTGGCAATGAGCAGTTCTTC.

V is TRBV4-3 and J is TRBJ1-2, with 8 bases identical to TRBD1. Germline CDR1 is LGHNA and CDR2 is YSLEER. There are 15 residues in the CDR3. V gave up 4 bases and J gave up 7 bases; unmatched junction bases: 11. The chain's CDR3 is CASSREGQGLSGYTF. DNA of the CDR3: TGCGCCAGCAGCCGAGAAGGACAGGGTTTAAGTGGCTACACCTTC.

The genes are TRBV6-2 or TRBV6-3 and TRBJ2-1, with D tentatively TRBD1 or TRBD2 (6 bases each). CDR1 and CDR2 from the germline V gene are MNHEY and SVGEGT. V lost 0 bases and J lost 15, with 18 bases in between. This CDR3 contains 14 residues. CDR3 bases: TGTGCCAGCAGTTACTCCCGGGGGACAACTAATGCGTTCTTC. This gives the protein CASSYSRGTTNAFF.

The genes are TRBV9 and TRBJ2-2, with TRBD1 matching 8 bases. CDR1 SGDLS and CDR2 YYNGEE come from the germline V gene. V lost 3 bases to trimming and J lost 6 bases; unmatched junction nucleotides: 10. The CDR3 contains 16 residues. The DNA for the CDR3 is TGTGCCAGCAGCGAGAGAGACAGGGGTCGGGCCGGGGAGCTGTTTTTT. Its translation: CASSERDRGRAGELFF.

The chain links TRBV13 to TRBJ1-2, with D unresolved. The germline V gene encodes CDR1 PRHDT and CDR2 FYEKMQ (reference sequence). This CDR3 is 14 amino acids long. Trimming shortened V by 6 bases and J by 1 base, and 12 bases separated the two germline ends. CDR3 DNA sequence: TGTGCCAGCAGTTTGCGCATGGATAACTATGGCTACACCTTC. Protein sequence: CASSLRMDNYGYTF.

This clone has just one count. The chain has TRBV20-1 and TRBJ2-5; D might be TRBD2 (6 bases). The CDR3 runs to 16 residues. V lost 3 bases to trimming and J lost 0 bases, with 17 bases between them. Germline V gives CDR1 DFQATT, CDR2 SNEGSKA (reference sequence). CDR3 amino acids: CSASSRAGKNQETQYF. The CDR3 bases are TGCAGTGCTAGTAGTAGGGCGGGGAAGAACCAAGAGACCCAGTACTTC.

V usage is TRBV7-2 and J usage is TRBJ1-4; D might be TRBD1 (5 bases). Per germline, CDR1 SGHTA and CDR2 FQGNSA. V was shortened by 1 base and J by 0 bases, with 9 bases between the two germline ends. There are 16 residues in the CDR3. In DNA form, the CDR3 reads TGTGCCAGCAGCTTAGGTCCGGGGGCAACTAATGAAAAACTGTTTTTT. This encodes CASSLGPGATNEKLFF.

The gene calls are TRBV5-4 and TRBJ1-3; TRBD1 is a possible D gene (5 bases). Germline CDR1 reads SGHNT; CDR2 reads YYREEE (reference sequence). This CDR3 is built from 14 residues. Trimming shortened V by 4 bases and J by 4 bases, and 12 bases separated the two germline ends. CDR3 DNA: TGTGCCAGCAGCCCCGGGACCGGAGGAAACACCATATATTTT. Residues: CASSPGTGGNTIYF.

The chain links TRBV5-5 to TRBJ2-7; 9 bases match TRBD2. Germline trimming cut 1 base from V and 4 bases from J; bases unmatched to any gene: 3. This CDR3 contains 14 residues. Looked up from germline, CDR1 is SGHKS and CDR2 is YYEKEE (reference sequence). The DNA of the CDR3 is TGTGCCAGCAGCTTGAATCTAGCGGGATACGAGCAGTACTTC. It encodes CASSLNLAGYEQYF.